This T cell receptor beta chain was sequenced for a study of T cell repertoires in cytomegalovirus infection. At the level of the study: The authors used CMV epitopes that were HLA-C-restricted (recently identified) and HLA-B-restricted (well studied). It can be stated that public TCR beta signatures indicated CMV infection as well as a matching HLA type.

The study, taken as a whole, reports: Pooled public TCR beta family frequency picked out CMV carriers with the relevant HLA. In two of eight donors, the top clonotype was HLA-C-restricted CMV-specific.

This CDR3 is 13 amino acids long. Trimming shortened V by 2 bases and J by 4 bases, and 9 bases separated the two germline ends. Germline V lookup: CDR1 MDHEN, CDR2 SYDVKM. TCRdb passed the reads through MiXCR, listing each CDR3 protein once. This table holds 200,000 to 250,000 distinct CDR3 sequences, around 35% found once. With regard to this clonotype: Its specificity is not known.

The chain uses TRBV28 and TRBJ2-7; no clear D. This sequence originates from a human donor in good health (CMV status not recorded). Some clones in this sample may be carry-over from other donors' samples. The sequenced sample was CD8+ T cells from cultured PBMCs, obtained from culture after CMV antigen stimulation. The CDR3, as DNA: TGTGCCAGCAGTTTAAACAGCCAATACGAGCAGTACTTC. It is translated as CASSLNSQYEQYF. The full variable domain, rest sourced from reference TRBV28 and TRBJ2-7, is DVKVTQSSRYLVKRTGEKVFLECVQDMDHENMFWYRQDPGLGLRLIYFSYDVKMKEKGDIPEGYSVSREKKERFSLILESASTNQTSMYLCASSLNSQYEQYFGPGTRLTVT.